Listed here is a single TCR beta chain. The data belong to a study of Ad26.COV2.S vaccination and SARS-CoV-2 variants. In the study overall: Administration of Ad26.COV2.S was intramuscular, either once or twice 56 days apart.

Described treatment: roughly 19 received Ad26.COV2.S at low or high dose, single or two shots; 5 received placebo; per-sample allocation not given. Day 63 after the first injection of vaccine or placebo was the sampling time. Boston supplied an adult donor aged 18-55 years. TCRdb keeps only in-frame clones here, not all; method: immunoSEQ multiplex PCR. The repertoire includes hundreds of thousands of clones, roughly 90% of them detected once, and over 1.3% sits in the top ten. The CDR3 extends over 14 amino acids. V lost 0 bases and J 2 bases, leaving 7 bases between the germline ends. Germline CDR1 SGHDT, CDR2 YYEEEE.

The chain links TRBV5-6 to TRBJ2-3; the D is unclear. This TCR was sampled from a person aged 18 to 59 who received the Ad26.COV2.S COVID-19 vaccine or a placebo. Specimen: peripheral blood, collected in a trial of Ad26.COV2.S vaccine versus placebo. CDR3 coding DNA: TGTGCCAGCAGCTTGGACCATAACACAGATACGCAGTATTTT. Amino acid sequence: CASSLDHNTDTQYF.